This is a list of T cell receptor beta chains from one sample in a study of blood T cell repertoires in COVID-19. The protocol was immunoSEQ multiplex PCR, while the TCRdb copy is restricted to in-frame clones and leaves out a portion. The table shows around 68,000 clones, with approximately 83% occurring only once. Source material: peripheral blood. The receptor source for this set is a man aged 40-49 years with COVID-19, enrolled during active disease. The CDR3 runs from the conserved cysteine through the conserved F or W. D genes are given only for firm matches. For some rows the clone size is stated as once, few or many, or as a class when expanded; others skip it.

J gene	V gene	clone size	D gene	CDR3 length	CDR3 DNA	CDR3 protein
TRBJ2-1	TRBV6-5	.	TRBD2	12	TGTGCCAGCAGAGAGCGGGACCGCTTAATGTTCTTC	CASRERDRLMFF
TRBJ1-6	TRBV10-3	.	.	13	TGTGCCATCAGTCAAGGGGTGGGGTCACCCCTCCACTTT	CAISQGVGSPLHF
TRBJ2-3	TRBV7-7	.	TRBD1	15	TGTGCCAGCAGCTTAGACGCAGGGGGCGGCGATACGCAGTATTTT	CASSLDAGGGDTQYF
TRBJ1-3	TRBV27	once	TRBD1	15	TGTGCCAGCAGTCACAGGGGACAGGCCGGAAACACCATATATTTT	CASSHRGQAGNTIYF
TRBJ1-6	TRBV5-1	.	.	12	TGCGCCAGCAGCTCAGGGAATTCACCCCTCCACTTT	CASSSGNSPLHF
TRBJ2-7	TRBV5-6	.	.	14	TGTGCCAGCAGCAGAACGGGAAGTAACTACGAGCAGTACTTC	CASSRTGSNYEQYF
TRBJ1-4	TRBV5-1	.	.	15	TGCGCCAGCAGCTTGACGAGCGGAGCTAATGAAAAACTGTTTTTT	CASSLTSGANEKLFF
TRBJ2-7	TRBV11-2	.	.	13	TGTGCCAGCAGCTTAGGAGGATTCTACGAGCAGTACTTC	CASSLGGFYEQYF
TRBJ2-7	TRBV2	.	TRBD2	14	TGTGCCAGCAGGGCTACTAGCGGGGGCTACGAGCAGTACTTC	CASRATSGGYEQYF
TRBJ1-2	TRBV14	.	.	15	TGTGCCAGCAGCCAATCCCAGAAAGCTAACTATGGCTACACCTTC	CASSQSQKANYGYTF
TRBJ1-5	TRBV3-1/TRBV3-2	.	.	13	TGTGCCAGCAGCCAAGACATACTGCAGCCCCAGCATTTT	CASSQDILQPQHF
TRBJ1-6	TRBV3-1/TRBV3-2	.	TRBD1	15	TGTGCCAGCAGCCCCGGGGACAGGGGGAATTCACCCCTCCACTTT	CASSPGDRGNSPLHF
TRBJ1-1	TRBV4-2	.	.	13	TGTGCCAGCAGCCGACAGATGAACACTGAAGCTTTCTTT	CASSRQMNTEAFF
TRBJ2-5	TRBV9	.	.	13	TGTGCCAGCAGCGACACAGGAGCGGAGACCCAGTACTTC	CASSDTGAETQYF
TRBJ2-7	TRBV3-1/TRBV3-2	once	.	14	TGTGCCAGCAGCCTCGGACGAGACTACGAGGAGCAGTACTTC	CASSLGRDYEEQYF
TRBJ2-3	TRBV11-2	.	.	16	TGTGCCAGCAGCTTAGATGCCCCGGGTAGCTCAGATACGCAGTATTTT	CASSLDAPGSSDTQYF
TRBJ1-5	TRBV19	.	.	14	TGTGCCAGTACCTCTATTCAGGGGAGTCAGCCCCAGCATTTT	CASTSIQGSQPQHF
TRBJ2-3	TRBV18	.	TRBD1	15	TGTGCCAGCTCACCCGGGACAGGGGACACAGATACGCAGTATTTT	CASSPGTGDTDTQYF
TRBJ2-1	TRBV6-5	.	TRBD2	15	TGTGCCAGCAGAGGACTAGCGGGGGTATTAGGAGAGCAGTTCTTC	CASRGLAGVLGEQFF
TRBJ2-7	TRBV28	.	.	13	TGTGCCAGCAGCAGGGGTTACTCCTACGAGCAGTACTTC	CASSRGYSYEQYF
TRBJ1-1	TRBV25-1	.	TRBD1	15	TGTGCCAGCAGTGAAGAGGGACAGGGGAACACTGAAGCTTTCTTT	CASSEEGQGNTEAFF
TRBJ1-5	TRBV4-2	.	.	16	TGTGCCAGCAGCCAAGCTGTCGCCCGGGAAAATCAGCCCCAGCATTTT	CASSQAVARENQPQHF
TRBJ2-3	TRBV3-1/TRBV3-2	few	.	12	TGTGCCAGCAGCCAAGAGCGCAATACGCAGTATTTT	CASSQERNTQYF
TRBJ1-5	TRBV4-1	once	.	15	TGCGCCAGCAGCCAAGGTGGGGCAGGTGGACAGCCCCAGCATTTT	CASSQGGAGGQPQHF
TRBJ2-3	TRBV3-1/TRBV3-2	.	.	13	TGTGCCAGCAGCCCATCAGGGACAGATACGCAGTATTTT	CASSPSGTDTQYF
TRBJ1-2	TRBV6-5	.	.	13	TGTGCCAGCGTTTTTTTTGGGGCTGACGGCTACACCTTC	CASVFFGADGYTF
TRBJ2-2	TRBV30	.	TRBD1	13	TGTGCCCTCGGGACAGGCGATACCGGGGAGCTGTTTTTT	CALGTGDTGELFF
TRBJ1-3	TRBV19	.	.	15	TGTGCCAGTAGCAGACAGGACATCTCTGGAAACACCATATATTTT	CASSRQDISGNTIYF
TRBJ2-2	TRBV9	few	.	14	TGTGCCAGCAGCTCCAGGTCAAACACCGGGGAGCTGTTTTTT	CASSSRSNTGELFF
TRBJ2-7	TRBV5-4	.	.	14	TGTGCCAGCAGCTTGGGGGGGACACTTTACGAGCAGTACTTC	CASSLGGTLYEQYF
TRBJ1-1	TRBV27	.	.	13	TGTGCCAGCAGTTTCTCCCACAGCTATGAAGCTTTCTTT	CASSFSHSYEAFF
TRBJ1-1	TRBV7-9	.	.	15	TGTGCCAGCAGCTTATTCGACACGCCGAACACTGAAGCTTTCTTT	CASSLFDTPNTEAFF
TRBJ2-1	TRBV21-1	.	.	14	TGTGCCAGCAGCAAAGCGAAGAGTAACAATGAGCAGTTCTTC	CASSKAKSNNEQFF
TRBJ2-5	TRBV2	.	TRBD2	16	TGTGCCAGCAGGGATATACTAGCGGGGGCGGGGGAGACCCAGTACTTC	CASRDILAGAGETQYF
TRBJ2-7	TRBV7-2	.	.	13	TGTGCCAGCAGCTTAGATGAGTCCTACGAGCAGTACTTC	CASSLDESYEQYF
TRBJ1-1	TRBV12-3/TRBV12-4	.	.	12	TGTGCCAGCAGTTTGGGCTCGGGGGAAGCTTTCTTT	CASSLGSGEAFF
TRBJ2-1	TRBV5-1	.	TRBD1	19	TGCGCCAGCAGCTTAGCAGGGGGCTCTGTCCGAAACTCCTACAATGAGCAGTTCTTC	CASSLAGGSVRNSYNEQFF
TRBJ2-5	TRBV6-5	.	TRBD2	15	TGTGCCAGCAGCGGACTGCTAGCGGGGGACGAGACCCAGTACTTC	CASSGLLAGDETQYF
TRBJ2-7	TRBV12-3/TRBV12-4	.	TRBD2	13	TGTGCCAGCAGTTTAGGACGGGGGGGCGAGCAGTACTTC	CASSLGRGGEQYF
TRBJ2-7	TRBV9	.	TRBD1	14	TGTGCCAGCAGCGCCCGGGACAGGGGGCTCGAGCAGTACTTC	CASSARDRGLEQYF
TRBJ2-2	TRBV18	.	TRBD2	16	TGTGCCAGCTCACCACCTAGCGGGGAGAGCACCGGGGAGCTGTTTTTT	CASSPPSGESTGELFF
TRBJ1-3	TRBV3-1/TRBV3-2	.	TRBD1	15	TGTGCCAGCAGCCCCTCGGACAGGGATGGAAACACCATATATTTT	CASSPSDRDGNTIYF
TRBJ1-1	TRBV27	once	.	17	TGTGCCAGCAGTTTATGGGGGGGCCCTCAAGAGAACACTGAAGCTTTCTTT	CASSLWGGPQENTEAFF
TRBJ1-4	TRBV7-9	.	TRBD1	14	TGTGCCAGCAGGTCGGGACAGGGCAATGAAAAACTGTTTTTT	CASRSGQGNEKLFF
TRBJ2-5	TRBV3-1/TRBV3-2	.	TRBD2	13	TGTGCCAGCAGCCAAGGGCGGGAGGTGTTTGCGTACTTC	CASSQGREVFAYF
TRBJ2-5	TRBV5-1	.	TRBD1	16	TGCGCCAGCAGGGACCCGGGACAGGGAGGGATGAAGACCCAGTACTTC	CASRDPGQGGMKTQYF
TRBJ2-1	TRBV5-1	.	TRBD2	16	TGCGCCAGCAGCTTTCTAGCGGGGGGGCCCCACAATGAGCAGTTCTTC	CASSFLAGGPHNEQFF
TRBJ1-2	TRBV5-6	.	.	14	TGTGCCAGCAGCTTAAGGTCGGGGGGAGGTGGCTACACCTTC	CASSLRSGGGGYTF
TRBJ1-2	TRBV4-1	.	TRBD1	16	TGCGCCAGCAGCCAAGTGGTTAGGGGGCCTATCTATGGCTACACCTTC	CASSQVVRGPIYGYTF
TRBJ1-5	TRBV10-2	.	.	14	TGCGCCAGCAGTGAGACGGGGTGGGGTGAGCCCCAGCATTTT	CASSETGWGEPQHF
TRBJ2-3	TRBV5-8	.	TRBD2	12	TGTGCCAGCAGCTTGCTGGGACTACCGCAGTATTTT	CASSLLGLPQYF
TRBJ1-2	TRBV6-6	.	.	13	TGTGCCAGCAGCCGAGACATTAACTATGGCTACACCTTC	CASSRDINYGYTF
TRBJ2-7	TRBV7-2	few	.	14	TGTGCCAGCAGCTTTCTTACAGCTTCCTACGAGCAGTACTTC	CASSFLTASYEQYF
TRBJ2-7	TRBV6-5	.	TRBD2	13	TGTGCCAGCAGCTCTAGCGGCCCCTACGAGCAGTACTTC	CASSSSGPYEQYF
TRBJ1-1	TRBV6-5	once	.	14	TGTGCCAGCAGTTACTTACAGGGCTCCACTGAAGCTTTCTTT	CASSYLQGSTEAFF
TRBJ1-3	TRBV5-5	.	.	15	TGTGCCAGCAGCCAGAGGACATTAGGGGGAAACACCATATATTTT	CASSQRTLGGNTIYF
TRBJ2-1	TRBV11-2	.	TRBD2	16	TGTGCCAGCAGCTTTCAAAGCGGGGCACGGTACAATGAGCAGTTCTTC	CASSFQSGARYNEQFF
TRBJ2-5	TRBV9	.	TRBD1	15	TGTGCCAGCAGCGCCAAAGGGGGCTGGGAAAAGACCCAGTACTTC	CASSAKGGWEKTQYF